This T cell receptor (beta chain) emerged from a study of identifying expanded T cells in peripheral blood. General study points: Across healthy donors, higher total template counts meant significantly greater approximately 2-week count variance. Over two and four weeks, about 17 and 20 clones changed, versus 1.2 between replicates.

Produced via immunoSEQ multiplex PCR; TCRdb's table is partial and in-frame only. The table shows approximately 85,000 clones, with 88% occurring only once. Concerning this clone: Its cognate antigen is unknown.

Healthy donors had no documented immune events, such as infections, while sampled. The CDR3 length is 16 residues. This sequence was found in a person between 18 and 69 years old in good health. Sequencing was performed on blood. The chain uses TRBV21-1 and TRBJ1-4. TRBV21-1 is marked as a pseudogene. The CDR3 DNA is TGTGCCAGCAGCAAAGCAGGGTGGGGAGATAATGAAAAACTGTTTTTT. It encodes CASSKAGWGDNEKLFF.